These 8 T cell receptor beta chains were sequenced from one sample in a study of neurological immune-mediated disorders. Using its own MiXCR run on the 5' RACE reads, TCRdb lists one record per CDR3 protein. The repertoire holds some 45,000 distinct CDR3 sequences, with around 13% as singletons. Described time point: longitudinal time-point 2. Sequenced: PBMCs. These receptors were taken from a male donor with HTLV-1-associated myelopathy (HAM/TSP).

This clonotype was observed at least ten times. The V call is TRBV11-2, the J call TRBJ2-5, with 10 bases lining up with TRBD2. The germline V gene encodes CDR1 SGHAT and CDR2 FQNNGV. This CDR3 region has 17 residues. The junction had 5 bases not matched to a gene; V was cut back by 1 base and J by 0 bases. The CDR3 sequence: CASSLVLAGDHQETQYF. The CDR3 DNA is TGTGCCAGCAGCTTAGTCCTAGCGGGGGACCACCAAGAGACCCAGTACTTC.

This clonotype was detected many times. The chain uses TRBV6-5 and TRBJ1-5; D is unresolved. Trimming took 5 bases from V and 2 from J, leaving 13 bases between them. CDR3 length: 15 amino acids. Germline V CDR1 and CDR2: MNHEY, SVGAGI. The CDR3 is CASSRGERGNQPQHF. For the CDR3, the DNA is TGTGCCAGCAGTCGAGGAGAGAGAGGCAATCAGCCCCAGCATTTT.

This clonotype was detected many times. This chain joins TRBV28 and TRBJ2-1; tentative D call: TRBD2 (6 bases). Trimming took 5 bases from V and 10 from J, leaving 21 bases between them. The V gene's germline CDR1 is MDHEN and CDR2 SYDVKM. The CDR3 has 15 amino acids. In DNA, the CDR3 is TGTGCCAGCAGTCGGGCGGGCACGCGGGGAGAGGAGCAGTTCTTC. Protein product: CASSRAGTRGEEQFF.

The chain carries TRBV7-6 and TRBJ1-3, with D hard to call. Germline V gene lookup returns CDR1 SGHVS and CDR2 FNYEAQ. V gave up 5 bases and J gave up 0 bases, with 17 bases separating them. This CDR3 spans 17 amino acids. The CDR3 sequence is CASSTGGRRLSGNTIYF. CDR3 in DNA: TGTGCCAGCAGCACTGGTGGGCGAAGACTCTCTGGAAACACCATATATTTT.

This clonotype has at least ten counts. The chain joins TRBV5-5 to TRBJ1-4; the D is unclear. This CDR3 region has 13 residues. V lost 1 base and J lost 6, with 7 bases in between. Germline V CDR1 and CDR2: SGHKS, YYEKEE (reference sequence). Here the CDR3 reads CASSLQTYEKLFF. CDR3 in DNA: TGTGCCAGCAGCTTGCAAACATATGAAAAACTGTTTTTT.

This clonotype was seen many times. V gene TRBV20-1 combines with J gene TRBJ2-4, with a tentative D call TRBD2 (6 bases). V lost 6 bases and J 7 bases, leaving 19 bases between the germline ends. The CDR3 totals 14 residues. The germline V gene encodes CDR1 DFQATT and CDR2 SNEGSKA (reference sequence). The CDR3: CSAPKTGGRNIQYF. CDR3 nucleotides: TGCAGTGCCCCTAAAACTGGGGGGAGGAACATTCAGTACTTC.

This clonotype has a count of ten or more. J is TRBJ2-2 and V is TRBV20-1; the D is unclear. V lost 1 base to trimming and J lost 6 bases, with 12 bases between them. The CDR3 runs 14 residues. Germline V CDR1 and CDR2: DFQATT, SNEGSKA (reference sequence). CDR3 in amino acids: CSARGRQRSGELFF. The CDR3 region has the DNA TGCAGTGCTAGAGGGCGTCAGAGGTCCGGGGAGCTGTTTTTT.

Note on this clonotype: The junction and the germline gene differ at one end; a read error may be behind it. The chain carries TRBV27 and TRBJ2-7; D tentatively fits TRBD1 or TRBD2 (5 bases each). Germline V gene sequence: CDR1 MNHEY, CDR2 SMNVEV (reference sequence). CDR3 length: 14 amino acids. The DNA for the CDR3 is TGTGCCAGCAGAATACAGGTTTTCTCCTACGAGCAGGACTTT. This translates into CASRIQVFSYEQDF.